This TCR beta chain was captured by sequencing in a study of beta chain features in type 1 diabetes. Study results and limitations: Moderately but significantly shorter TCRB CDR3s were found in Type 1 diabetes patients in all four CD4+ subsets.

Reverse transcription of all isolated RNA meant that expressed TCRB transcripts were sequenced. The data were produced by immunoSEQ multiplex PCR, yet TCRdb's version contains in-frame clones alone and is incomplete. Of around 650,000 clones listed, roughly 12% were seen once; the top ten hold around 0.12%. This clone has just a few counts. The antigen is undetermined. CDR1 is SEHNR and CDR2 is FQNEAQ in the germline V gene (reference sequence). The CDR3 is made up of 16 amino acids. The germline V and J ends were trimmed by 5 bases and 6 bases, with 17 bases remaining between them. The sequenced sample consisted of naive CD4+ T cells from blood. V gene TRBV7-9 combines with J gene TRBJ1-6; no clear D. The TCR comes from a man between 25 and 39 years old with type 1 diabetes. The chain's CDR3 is CASSAQAGTTNSPLHF. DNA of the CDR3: TGTGCCAGCAGCGCGCAGGCCGGAACGACTAATTCACCCCTCCACTTT.